These 24 T cell receptor beta chains came from one sample sequenced in a study of cytotoxic CD8 clonotypes in ibrutinib-treated CLL. Some clones are missing from TCRdb's copy, which holds only in-frame ones; the method was immunoSEQ multiplex PCR. The sample lists more than 60,000 clones; 75% to 90% were seen once. This sample comprised PBMCs, obtained after 24 months of ibrutinib treatment. Receptors were obtained from a human donor with chronic lymphocytic leukemia.

This clone was detected only once. V is TRBV9 and J is TRBJ2-1; 8 bases map to TRBD2. Trimming removed 3 bases from V and 6 bases from J; junction bases left unmatched: 8. The germline V gene has CDR1 SGDLS and CDR2 YYNGEE. This CDR3 contains 15 residues. The CDR3 DNA sequence: TGTGCCAGCAGCGCGAGCGGGAGTTTAGGCAATGAGCAGTTCTTC. Its translation is CASSASGSLGNEQFF.

This rearrangement joins TRBV6-6 to TRBJ1-5; no definite D call. The CDR3 has 14 residues. CDR1 and CDR2 (germline): MNHNY, SVGAGI (reference sequence). Between the trimmed V and J ends, which lost 5 bases and 6 bases, there was a span of 14 bases. In DNA, the CDR3 is TGTGCCAGCAGTGACTTATCGGGTTCTCAGCCCCAGCATTTT. Its protein is CASSDLSGSQPQHF.

The gene calls are TRBV6-1 and TRBJ2-7; D remains unclear. Trimming cost V 2 bases and J 6 bases, with 5 bases left between them. CDR1 is MNHNS and CDR2 is SASEGT in the germline V gene. The CDR3 loop spans 11 amino acids. The CDR3: CASSEIGEQYF. The CDR3 coding sequence is TGTGCCAGCAGTGAAATCGGCGAGCAGTACTTC.

The V gene is TRBV5-1, the J gene TRBJ2-7; TRBD1 or TRBD2 may be the D gene (5 bases each). Germline CDR1 SGHRS, CDR2 YFSETQ. The CDR3 extends over 16 amino acids. V was pared by 0 bases and J by 0 bases, with 13 bases between. The CDR3 DNA is TGCGCCAGCAGCTTGGCTTCAGGGACCATCTCCTACGAGCAGTACTTC. Amino acid sequence: CASSLASGTISYEQYF.

V and J are TRBV4-1 and TRBJ1-2; the D gene is possibly TRBD1 (5 bases). The CDR3 totals 14 residues. The V end was cut by 0 bases, the J end by 8 bases, with 13 bases between. CDR1 is MGHRA, CDR2 YSYEKL, per germline. The CDR3 is CASSQDRVTGGYTF. The CDR3 nucleotides read TGCGCCAGCAGCCAAGACAGGGTAACTGGGGGCTACACCTTC.

The rearrangement uses TRBV7-2 and TRBJ2-1, with D unclear. V lost 1 base to trimming and J lost 6 bases, with 10 bases between them. From germline, CDR1 is SGHTA and CDR2 FQGNSA. The CDR3 has 14 residues. CDR3 nucleotides: TGTGCCAGCAGCTTAGATCTGGGGTCCAATGAGCAGTTCTTC. The encoded protein is CASSLDLGSNEQFF.

This clone has only a few counts. The gene calls are TRBV9 and TRBJ2-7; the match to TRBD1 covers 9 bases. CDR1 is SGDLS and CDR2 is YYNGEE in the germline V gene. The V and J ends lost 3 bases and 2 bases, in that order; junction bases with no gene match: 9. There are 16 residues in the CDR3. This CDR3 reads CASSGGWGQGTYEQYF. The CDR3 DNA sequence: TGTGCCAGCAGCGGAGGGTGGGGACAGGGTACCTACGAGCAGTACTTC.

The sample holds one count of this clone. This chain uses TRBV19 with TRBJ1-5, with D tentatively TRBD1 (6 bases). Germline V lookup: CDR1 LNHDA, CDR2 SQIVND (reference sequence). The V end lost 5 bases, the J end lost 6 bases, and 11 bases lay between the germline ends. This CDR3 comprises 13 residues. CDR3 sequence (DNA): TGTGCCAGTAGTTGGGGGGCGAGTCAGCCCCAGCATTTT. This encodes CASSWGASQPQHF.

V usage is TRBV5-1 and J usage is TRBJ2-2; D is possibly TRBD1 (5 bases). This CDR3 has 14 residues. V was clipped by 4 bases and J by 0 bases, with 7 bases between them. Germline loops: CDR1 SGHRS, CDR2 YFSETQ. The CDR3 nucleotides are TGCGCCAGCAGCCAGACAGCGAACACCGGGGAGCTGTTTTTT. Translated, it gives CASSQTANTGELFF.

V gene TRBV5-4 combines with J gene TRBJ2-2, with TRBD1 matching over 7 bases. CDR3 length: 15 residues. J lost 2 bases, V lost 1 base, and 2 bases had no gene match. Germline V lookup: CDR1 SGHNT, CDR2 YYREEE (reference sequence). CDR3 in amino acids: CASSLRDRNTGELFF. The DNA of the CDR3 is TGTGCCAGCAGCTTGAGGGACAGAAACACCGGGGAGCTGTTTTTT.

This chain uses TRBV7-6 with TRBJ2-7, with TRBD2 matching over 15 bases. The CDR3 contains 14 residues. Germline V CDR1 and CDR2: SGHVS, FNYEAQ. V lost 5 bases, J lost 6 bases, and 2 bases stayed unmatched. The CDR3 nucleotides are TGTGCCAGCAGCGGACTAGCGGGAGGGGGCGAGCAGTACTTC. This gives the protein CASSGLAGGGEQYF.

The chain employs TRBV6-6 and TRBJ2-4; tentatively, D is TRBD1 (5 bases). With 3 bases removed from V and 0 bases from J, the gap between germline ends came to 12 bases. The CDR3 loop spans 16 amino acids. From germline, CDR1 is MNHNY and CDR2 SVGAGI (reference sequence). The CDR3 DNA follows: TGTGCCAGCAGTTATACAGGTTCCCTAGCCAAAAACATTCAGTACTTC. Its protein is CASSYTGSLAKNIQYF.

This clone appeared a single time. V usage is TRBV6-1 and J usage is TRBJ2-7; D call uncertain. CDR3 length: 11 amino acids. Germline assignment: CDR1 MNHNS and CDR2 SASEGT. Trimming took off 4 bases at V and 3 bases at J, with 4 bases between the two ends. In DNA, the CDR3 is TGTGCCAGCAGTGCTAGCTACGAGCAGTACTTC. Translating gives CASSASYEQYF.

V usage is TRBV6-1 and J usage is TRBJ2-3, with D maybe TRBD2 (6 bases). The CDR3 consists of 17 residues. V was pared by 4 bases and J by 1 base, with 18 bases between. The V gene's germline CDR1 is MNHNS and CDR2 SASEGT. The CDR3 is CASSVRSGAGGTDTQYF. DNA of the CDR3: TGTGCCAGCAGTGTACGTTCGGGAGCCGGCGGCACAGATACGCAGTATTTT.

This chain joins TRBV30 and TRBJ1-1; D is uncertain. There are 14 residues in the CDR3. Germline V gene sequence: CDR1 GTSNPN, CDR2 SVGIG (reference sequence). V gave up 1 base and J gave up 3 bases, with 12 bases separating them. The CDR3 spells CAWSEAAIDTEAFF. CDR3 coding DNA: TGTGCCTGGAGTGAGGCGGCAATTGACACTGAAGCTTTCTTT. The full variable domain, completed using reference TRBV30 and TRBJ1-1, is SQTIHQWPATLVQPVGSPLSLECTVEGTSNPNLYWYRQAAGRGLQLLFYSVGIGQISSEVPQNLSASRPQDRQFILSSKKLLLSDSGFYLCAWSEAAIDTEAFFGQGTRLTVV.

This clone appeared a single time. This rearrangement joins TRBV6-5 to TRBJ2-7; 11 bases align to TRBD2. This CDR3 region has 14 residues. The V gene end was trimmed by 4 bases and the J gene end by 6 bases; junction bases not matched to a gene: 5. Germline V CDR1 and CDR2: MNHEY, SVGAGI. CDR3 protein: CASSFSGRASEQYF. CDR3 DNA: TGTGCCAGCAGTTTTAGCGGGAGGGCCTCCGAGCAGTACTTC.

The rearrangement uses TRBV5-4 and TRBJ2-1; tentatively, D is TRBD2 (6 bases). Germline CDR1 is SGHNT and CDR2 is YYREEE (reference sequence). V gave up 4 bases and J gave up 8 bases, with 13 bases separating them. The CDR3 has 13 amino acids. CDR3 sequence reads: CASSLDYWDEQFF. In DNA, the CDR3 is TGTGCCAGCAGCCTGGACTATTGGGATGAGCAGTTCTTC.

V and J are TRBV4-2 and TRBJ2-5, with D possibly being TRBD1 (6 bases). This CDR3 comprises 14 residues. V was shortened by 0 bases and J by 4 bases, with 9 bases between the two germline ends. CDR1 is LGHNA and CDR2 is YNFKEQ in the germline V gene. CDR3 sequence: CASSQDQGGETQYF. The DNA of the CDR3 is TGTGCCAGCAGCCAAGATCAAGGGGGAGAGACCCAGTACTTC.

The rearrangement joins TRBV15 to TRBJ1-2, with D uncertain. Germline CDR1 LNHNV, CDR2 YYDKDF (reference sequence). This CDR3 region has 14 residues. Trimming took 2 bases from V and 7 from J, leaving 14 bases between them. The CDR3 bases are TGTGCCACCAGCAGACTGGAGGAGCCCGGTGGCTACACCTTC. It encodes CATSRLEEPGGYTF.

The chain combines TRBV7-2 with TRBJ2-1, with 7 nucleotides matching TRBD2. CDR3 length: 15 amino acids. The germline gives CDR1 SGHTA, CDR2 FQGNSA. Trimming took 2 bases from V and 5 from J; bases not matched to a gene: 6. The CDR3 loop is CASSLSREVHNEQFF. In DNA form, the CDR3 reads TGTGCCAGCAGCTTATCACGGGAGGTCCACAATGAGCAGTTCTTC.

The rearrangement uses TRBV10-1 and TRBJ2-7; D unclear. In germline, CDR1 is WNHNN, CDR2 SYGVQD (reference sequence). Trimming removed 7 bases from V and 0 bases from J, with 10 bases in between. CDR3 size: 13 residues. DNA of the CDR3: TGCGCCAGCAATCACGCCTACTCCTACGAGCAGTACTTC. It is translated as CASNHAYSYEQYF.

The rearrangement links TRBV5-1 to TRBJ1-1; TRBD1 aligns across 7 bases. The CDR3 runs 18 residues. Germline-derived CDR1 and CDR2 are SGHRS and YFSETQ. J gave up 2 bases and V 0 bases, and 13 bases lay outside the gene matches. CDR3: CASSLVDRVGSLNTEAFF. The CDR3 region has the DNA TGCGCCAGCAGCTTGGTTGACAGGGTAGGATCTTTAAACACTGAAGCTTTCTTT.

This chain joins TRBV7-7 and TRBJ2-1; possible D gene TRBD1, 6 bases. Germline-derived CDR1 and CDR2 are SSHAT and FNYEAQ (reference sequence). The ends were cut back, 1 base at V and 8 bases at J, with 9 bases in the middle. This CDR3 region has 13 residues. This CDR3 is CASSLGQVHEQFF. CDR3 sequence (DNA): TGTGCCAGCAGCTTAGGACAGGTCCATGAGCAGTTCTTC.

The V and J genes are TRBV7-3 and TRBJ2-1; no reliable D call. Trimming cost V 2 bases and J 0 bases, with 11 bases left between them. Per germline, CDR1 SGHTA and CDR2 FQGTGA. CDR3 size: 16 residues. The CDR3 spells CASSLDATSSYNEQFF. The CDR3 DNA reads as TGTGCCAGCAGCTTAGACGCGACGAGCTCCTACAATGAGCAGTTCTTC.